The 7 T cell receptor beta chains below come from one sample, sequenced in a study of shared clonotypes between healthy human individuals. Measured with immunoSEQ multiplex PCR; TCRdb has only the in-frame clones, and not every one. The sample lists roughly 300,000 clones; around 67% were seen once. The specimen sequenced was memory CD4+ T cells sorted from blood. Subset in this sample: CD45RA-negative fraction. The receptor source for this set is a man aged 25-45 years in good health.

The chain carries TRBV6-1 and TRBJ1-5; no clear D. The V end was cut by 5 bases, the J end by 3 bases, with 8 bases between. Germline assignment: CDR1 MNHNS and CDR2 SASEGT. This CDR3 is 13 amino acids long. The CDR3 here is CASSREDNQPQHF. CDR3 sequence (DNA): TGTGCCAGCAGTCGGGAGGACAATCAGCCCCAGCATTTT.

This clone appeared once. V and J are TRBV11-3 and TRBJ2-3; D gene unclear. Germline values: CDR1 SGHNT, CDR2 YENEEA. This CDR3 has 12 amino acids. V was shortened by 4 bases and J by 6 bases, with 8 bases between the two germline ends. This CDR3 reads CASSSAGDTQYF. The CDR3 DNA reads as TGTGCCAGCAGCTCCGCTGGGGATACGCAGTATTTT.

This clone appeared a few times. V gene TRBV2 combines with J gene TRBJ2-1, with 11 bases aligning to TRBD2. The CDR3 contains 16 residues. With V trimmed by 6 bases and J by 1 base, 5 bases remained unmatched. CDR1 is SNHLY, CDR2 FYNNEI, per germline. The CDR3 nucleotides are TGTGCCAGCAGGGAACTAGCGGGAGATTCCTACAATGAGCAGTTCTTC. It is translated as CASRELAGDSYNEQFF.

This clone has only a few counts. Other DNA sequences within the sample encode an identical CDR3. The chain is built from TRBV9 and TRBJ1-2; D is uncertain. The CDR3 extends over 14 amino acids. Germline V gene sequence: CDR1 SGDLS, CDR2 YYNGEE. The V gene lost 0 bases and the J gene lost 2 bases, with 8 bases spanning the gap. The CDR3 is CASSVVAGNYGYTF. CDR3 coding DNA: TGTGCCAGCAGCGTAGTTGCAGGAAACTATGGCTACACCTTC. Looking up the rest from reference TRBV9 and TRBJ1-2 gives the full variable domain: DSGVTQTPKHLITATGQRVTLRCSPRSGDLSVYWYQQSLDQGLQFLIQYYNGEERAKGNILERFSAQQFPDLHSELNLSSLELGDSALYFCASSVVAGNYGYTFGSGTRLTVV.

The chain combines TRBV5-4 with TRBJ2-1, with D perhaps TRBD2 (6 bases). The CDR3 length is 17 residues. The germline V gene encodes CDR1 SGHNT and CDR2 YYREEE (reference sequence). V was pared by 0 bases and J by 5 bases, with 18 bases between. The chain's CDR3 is CASSLATARTGDNEQFF. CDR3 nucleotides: TGTGCCAGCAGCTTGGCCACAGCGAGAACGGGGGACAATGAGCAGTTCTTC.

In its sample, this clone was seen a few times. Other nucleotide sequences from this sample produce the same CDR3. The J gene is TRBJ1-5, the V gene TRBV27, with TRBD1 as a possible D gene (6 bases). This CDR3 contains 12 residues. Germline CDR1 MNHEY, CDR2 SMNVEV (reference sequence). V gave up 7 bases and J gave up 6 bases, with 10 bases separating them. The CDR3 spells CASKGVGQPQHF. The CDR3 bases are TGTGCCAGCAAGGGGGTAGGTCAGCCCCAGCATTTT.

The CDR3 bases are TGTGCCAGCTCACCCGGACTTAATCAGCCCCAGCATTTT. Encoded protein: CASSPGLNQPQHF. V usage is TRBV18 and J usage is TRBJ1-5; D is ambiguous. Germline CDR1 and CDR2: KGHSH and LQKENI. The CDR3 length is 13 residues. V gave up 3 bases and J gave up 4 bases, with 7 bases separating them.